This T cell receptor (beta chain) came from a study of shared clonotypes between healthy human individuals. The repertoire was sequenced with immunoSEQ multiplex PCR; TCRdb's copy has only in-frame clones and lacks some. The sample contains over 2 million clones, around 93% of which appear only once. After removal of 0 bases from V and 7 bases from J, the junction contained 7 bases not matched to a gene. The CDR3 has 16 residues. CDR1 and CDR2 from the germline V gene are LNHNV and YYDKDF (reference sequence). The split of CD4+ cells yielded CD45RA+ naive and CD45RA-negative memory subsets. The chain employs TRBV15 and TRBJ1-4; TRBD1 matches 8 bases. Sequencing used naive CD4+ T cells from PBMCs. Indicated subset: CD45RA+ positively selected. The sequence was collected from a man between 18 and 29 years old in good health. Some clones in this sample may be carry-over from other donors' samples. The CDR3 region is CATSRDNTGGSEKLFF. DNA of the CDR3: TGTGCCACCAGCAGAGACAATACAGGGGGGTCTGAAAAACTGTTTTTT.